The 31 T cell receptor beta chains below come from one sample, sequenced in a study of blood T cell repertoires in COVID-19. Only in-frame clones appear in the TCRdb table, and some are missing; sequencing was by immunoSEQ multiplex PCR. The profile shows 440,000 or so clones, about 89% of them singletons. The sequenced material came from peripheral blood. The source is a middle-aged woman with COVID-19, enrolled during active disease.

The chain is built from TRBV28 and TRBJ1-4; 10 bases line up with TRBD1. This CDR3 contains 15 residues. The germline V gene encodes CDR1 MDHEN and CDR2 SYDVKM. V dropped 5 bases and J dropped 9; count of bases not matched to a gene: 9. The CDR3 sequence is CASSPGTGAQQKLFF. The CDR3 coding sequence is TGTGCCAGCAGTCCTGGGACAGGGGCACAACAAAAACTGTTTTTT.

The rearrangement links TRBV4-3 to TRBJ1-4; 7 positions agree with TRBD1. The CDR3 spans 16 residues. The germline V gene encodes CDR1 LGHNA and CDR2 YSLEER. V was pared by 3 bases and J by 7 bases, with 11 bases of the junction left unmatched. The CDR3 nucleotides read TGCGCCAGCAGCCACCTCCAGACAGGGTTAGGTGAAAAACTGTTTTTT. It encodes CASSHLQTGLGEKLFF.

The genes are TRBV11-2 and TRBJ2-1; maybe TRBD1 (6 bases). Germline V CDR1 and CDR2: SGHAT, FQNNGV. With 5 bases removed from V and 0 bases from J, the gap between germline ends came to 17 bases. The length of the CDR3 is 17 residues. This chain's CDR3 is CASSPMRGQSSYNEQFF. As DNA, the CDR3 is TGTGCCAGCAGCCCCATGAGGGGACAAAGCTCCTACAATGAGCAGTTCTTC.

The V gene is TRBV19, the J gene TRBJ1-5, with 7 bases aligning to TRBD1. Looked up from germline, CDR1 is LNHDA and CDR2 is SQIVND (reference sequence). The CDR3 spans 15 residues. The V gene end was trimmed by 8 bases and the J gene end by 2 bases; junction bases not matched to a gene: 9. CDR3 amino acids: CASQSDRVGNQPQHF. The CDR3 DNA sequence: TGTGCCAGTCAGAGCGACAGGGTCGGCAATCAGCCCCAGCATTTT.

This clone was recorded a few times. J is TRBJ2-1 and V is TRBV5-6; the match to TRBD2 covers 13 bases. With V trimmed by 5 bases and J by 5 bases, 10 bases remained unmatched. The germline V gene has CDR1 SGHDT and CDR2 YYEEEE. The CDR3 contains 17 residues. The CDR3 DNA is TGTGCCAGCAGTGAACCGGGACTAGCGGGGCCAAACAATGAGCAGTTCTTC. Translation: CASSEPGLAGPNNEQFF.

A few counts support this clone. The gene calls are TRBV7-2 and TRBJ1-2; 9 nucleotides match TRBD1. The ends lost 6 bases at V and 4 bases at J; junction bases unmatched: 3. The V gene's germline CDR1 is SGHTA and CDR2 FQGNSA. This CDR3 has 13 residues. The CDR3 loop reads CASSKGQGYGYTF. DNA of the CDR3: TGTGCCAGCAGTAAGGGACAGGGCTATGGCTACACCTTC.

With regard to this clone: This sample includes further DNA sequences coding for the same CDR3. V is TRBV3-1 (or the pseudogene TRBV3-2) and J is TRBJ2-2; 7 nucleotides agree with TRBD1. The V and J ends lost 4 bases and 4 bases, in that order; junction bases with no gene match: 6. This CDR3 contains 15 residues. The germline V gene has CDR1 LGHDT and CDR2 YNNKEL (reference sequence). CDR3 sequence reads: CASSLWTGGTGELFF. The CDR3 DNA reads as TGTGCCAGCAGCCTTTGGACAGGAGGCACCGGGGAGCTGTTTTTT.

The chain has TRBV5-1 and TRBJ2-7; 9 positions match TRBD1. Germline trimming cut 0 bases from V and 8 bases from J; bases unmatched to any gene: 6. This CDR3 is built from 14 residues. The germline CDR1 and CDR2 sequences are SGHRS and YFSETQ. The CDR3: CASSLDGTGRKQYF. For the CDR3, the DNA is TGCGCCAGCAGCTTGGATGGGACAGGGAGGAAGCAGTACTTC.

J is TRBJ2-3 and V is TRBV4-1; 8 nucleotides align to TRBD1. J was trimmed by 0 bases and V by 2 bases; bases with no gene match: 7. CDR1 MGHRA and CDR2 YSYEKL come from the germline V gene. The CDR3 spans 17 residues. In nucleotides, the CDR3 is TGCGCCAGCAGCCAACTCGTGGACAGGGTTAGCACAGATACGCAGTATTTT. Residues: CASSQLVDRVSTDTQYF.

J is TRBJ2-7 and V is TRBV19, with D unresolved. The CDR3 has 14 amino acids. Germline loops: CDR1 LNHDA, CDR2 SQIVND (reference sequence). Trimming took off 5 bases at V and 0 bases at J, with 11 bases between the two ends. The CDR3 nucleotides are TGTGCCAGTAGTCCTGAGGCGGTCTCCTACGAGCAGTACTTC. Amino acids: CASSPEAVSYEQYF.

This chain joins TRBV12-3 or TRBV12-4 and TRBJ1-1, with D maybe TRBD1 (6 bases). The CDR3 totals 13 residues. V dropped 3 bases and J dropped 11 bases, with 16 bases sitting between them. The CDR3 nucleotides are TGTGCCAGCAGTTTTTGGGGGGGGCAGAGGGCTTTCTTT. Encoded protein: CASSFWGGQRAFF.

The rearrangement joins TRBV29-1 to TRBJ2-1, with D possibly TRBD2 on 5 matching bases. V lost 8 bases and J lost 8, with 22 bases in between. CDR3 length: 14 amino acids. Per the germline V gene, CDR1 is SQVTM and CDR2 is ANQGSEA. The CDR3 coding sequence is TGCAGCTATTGGACTCCAACCGGCGACGATGAGCAGTTCTTC. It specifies CSYWTPTGDDEQFF.

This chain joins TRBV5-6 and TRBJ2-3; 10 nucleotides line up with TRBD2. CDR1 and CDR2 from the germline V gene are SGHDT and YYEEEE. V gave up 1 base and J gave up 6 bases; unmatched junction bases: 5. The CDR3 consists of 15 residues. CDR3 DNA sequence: TGTGCCAGCAGCTTGTTGGGGACTAGCGCGGATACGCAGTATTTT. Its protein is CASSLLGTSADTQYF.

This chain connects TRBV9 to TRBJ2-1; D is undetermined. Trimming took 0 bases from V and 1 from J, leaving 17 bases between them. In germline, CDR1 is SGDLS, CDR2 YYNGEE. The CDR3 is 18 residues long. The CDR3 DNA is TGTGCCAGCAGCGTAGCTGGTAGCCGGATAGTGTCCTACAATGAGCAGTTCTTC. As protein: CASSVAGSRIVSYNEQFF.

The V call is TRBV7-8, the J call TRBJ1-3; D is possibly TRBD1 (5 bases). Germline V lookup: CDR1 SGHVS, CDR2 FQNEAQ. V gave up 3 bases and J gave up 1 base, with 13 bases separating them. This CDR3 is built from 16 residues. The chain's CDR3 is CASSLVTQGSGNTIYF. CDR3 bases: TGTGCCAGCAGCTTGGTAACGCAGGGTTCTGGAAACACCATATATTTT.

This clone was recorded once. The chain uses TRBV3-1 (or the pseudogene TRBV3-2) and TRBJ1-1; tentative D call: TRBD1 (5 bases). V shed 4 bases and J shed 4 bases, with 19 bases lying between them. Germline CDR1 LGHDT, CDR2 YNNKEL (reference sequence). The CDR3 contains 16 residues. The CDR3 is CASSPFRGGRGTEAFF. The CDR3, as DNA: TGTGCCAGCAGCCCCTTTCGGGGGGGAAGGGGCACTGAAGCTTTCTTT.

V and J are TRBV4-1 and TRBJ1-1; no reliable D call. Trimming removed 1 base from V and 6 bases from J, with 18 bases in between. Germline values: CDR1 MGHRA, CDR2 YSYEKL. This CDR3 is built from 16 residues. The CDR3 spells CASSQAIREGYSEAFF. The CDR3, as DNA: TGCGCCAGCAGCCAAGCAATACGGGAGGGATACTCTGAAGCTTTCTTT.

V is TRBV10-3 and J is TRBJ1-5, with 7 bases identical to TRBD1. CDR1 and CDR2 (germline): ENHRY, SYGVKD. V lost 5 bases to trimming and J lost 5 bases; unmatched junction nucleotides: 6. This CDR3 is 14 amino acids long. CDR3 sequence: CAISRQGKDQPQHF. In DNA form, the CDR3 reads TGTGCCATCAGTCGACAGGGTAAGGATCAGCCCCAGCATTTT.

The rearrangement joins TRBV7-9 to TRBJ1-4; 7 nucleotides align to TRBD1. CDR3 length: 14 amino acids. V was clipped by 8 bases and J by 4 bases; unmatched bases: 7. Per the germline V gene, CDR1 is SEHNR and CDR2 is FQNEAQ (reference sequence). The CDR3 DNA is TGTGCCAGCGGGGACAGTTATCATAATGAAAAACTGTTTTTT. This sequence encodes CASGDSYHNEKLFF.

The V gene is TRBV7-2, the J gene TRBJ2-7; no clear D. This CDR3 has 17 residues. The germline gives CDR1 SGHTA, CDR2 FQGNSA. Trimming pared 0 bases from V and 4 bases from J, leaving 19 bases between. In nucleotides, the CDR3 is TGTGCCAGCAGCTTAGCGCGGTCTAACTATATTGTATACGAGCAGTACTTC. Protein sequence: CASSLARSNYIVYEQYF. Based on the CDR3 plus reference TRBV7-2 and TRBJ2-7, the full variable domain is GAGVSQSPSNKVTEKGKDVELRCDPISGHTALYWYRQSLGQGLEFLIYFQGNSAPDKSGLPSDRFSAERTGGSVSTLTIQRTQQEDSAVYLCASSLARSNYIVYEQYFGPGTRLTVT.

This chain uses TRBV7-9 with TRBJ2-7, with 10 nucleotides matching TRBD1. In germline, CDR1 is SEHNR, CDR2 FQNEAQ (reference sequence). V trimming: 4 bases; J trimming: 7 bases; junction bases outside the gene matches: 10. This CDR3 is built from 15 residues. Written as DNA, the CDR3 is TGTGCCAGCAGCTCAGCCTACCGGGACAGGGGAGAGCAGTACTTC. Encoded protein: CASSSAYRDRGEQYF.

The CDR3 DNA is TGTGCCAGCAGCCATTACGGGGTTCCAAATTCACCCCTCCACTTT. Translated: CASSHYGVPNSPLHF. The V call is TRBV3-1 (or the pseudogene TRBV3-2), the J call TRBJ1-6; D is undetermined. Germline loops: CDR1 LGHDT, CDR2 YNNKEL (reference sequence). V was pared by 3 bases and J by 7 bases, with 13 bases between. CDR3 length: 15 amino acids.

CDR3 sequence reads: CASSPPGITGNYGYTF. The CDR3 DNA reads TGTGCCAGCAGTCCCCCAGGGATAACAGGCAACTATGGCTACACCTTC. V usage is TRBV28 and J usage is TRBJ1-2, with a tentative D call TRBD1 (5 bases). Germline CDR1 MDHEN, CDR2 SYDVKM. The length of the CDR3 is 16 residues. Trimming stripped 5 bases from V and 2 bases from J, with 18 bases between.

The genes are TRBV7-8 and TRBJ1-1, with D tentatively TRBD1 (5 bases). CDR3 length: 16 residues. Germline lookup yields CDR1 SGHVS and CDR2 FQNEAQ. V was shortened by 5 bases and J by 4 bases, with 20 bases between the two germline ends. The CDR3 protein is CASSPGVGGDVTEAFF. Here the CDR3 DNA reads TGTGCCAGCAGCCCCGGGGTTGGGGGGGATGTCACTGAAGCTTTCTTT.

The CDR3 loop is CASSPGGRATFNYGYTF. CDR3 DNA: TGTGCCAGCAGCCCGGGGGGCAGGGCAACCTTTAACTATGGCTACACCTTC. The chain is built from TRBV7-9 and TRBJ1-2, with a weak D call TRBD1 (6 bases). Germline V CDR1 and CDR2: SEHNR, FQNEAQ (reference sequence). This CDR3 spans 17 amino acids. Deletions cut 5 bases from V and 1 base from J, with 20 bases between.

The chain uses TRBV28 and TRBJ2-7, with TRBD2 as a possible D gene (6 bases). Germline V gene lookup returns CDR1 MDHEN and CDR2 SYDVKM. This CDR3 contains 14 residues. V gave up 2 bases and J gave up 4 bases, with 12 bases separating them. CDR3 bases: TGTGCCAGCAGTTTAGCGGGGCTACAATACGAGCAGTACTTC. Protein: CASSLAGLQYEQYF.

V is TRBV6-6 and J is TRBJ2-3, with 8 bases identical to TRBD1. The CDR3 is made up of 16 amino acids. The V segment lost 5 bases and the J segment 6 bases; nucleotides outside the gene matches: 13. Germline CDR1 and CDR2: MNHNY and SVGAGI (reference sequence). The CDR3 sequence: CASSTLAGGLGDTQYF. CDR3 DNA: TGTGCCAGCAGTACCCTCGCAGGGGGCCTAGGGGATACGCAGTATTTT.

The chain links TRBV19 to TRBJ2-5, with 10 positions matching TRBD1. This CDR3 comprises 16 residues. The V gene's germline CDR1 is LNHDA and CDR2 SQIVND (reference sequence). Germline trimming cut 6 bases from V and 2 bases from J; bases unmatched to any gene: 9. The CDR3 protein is CASRTVGQGGQETQYF. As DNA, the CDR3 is TGTGCCAGTAGGACGGTAGGACAGGGGGGACAAGAGACCCAGTACTTC.

The CDR3 sequence: CASSVASGFYNEQFF. The CDR3 coding sequence is TGTGCCAGCAGCGTCGCTAGCGGATTCTACAATGAGCAGTTCTTC. The chain recombines TRBV9 with TRBJ2-1; 7 positions match TRBD2. V was clipped by 2 bases and J by 3 bases; unmatched bases: 5. The CDR3 consists of 15 residues. Germline-derived CDR1 and CDR2 are SGDLS and YYNGEE.

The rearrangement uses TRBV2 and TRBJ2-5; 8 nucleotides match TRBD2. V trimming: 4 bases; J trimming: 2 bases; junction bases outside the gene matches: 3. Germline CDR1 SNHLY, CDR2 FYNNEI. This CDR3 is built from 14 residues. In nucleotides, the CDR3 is TGTGCCAGCAGTGGCGGGACTAGTCAAGAGACCCAGTACTTC. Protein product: CASSGGTSQETQYF.

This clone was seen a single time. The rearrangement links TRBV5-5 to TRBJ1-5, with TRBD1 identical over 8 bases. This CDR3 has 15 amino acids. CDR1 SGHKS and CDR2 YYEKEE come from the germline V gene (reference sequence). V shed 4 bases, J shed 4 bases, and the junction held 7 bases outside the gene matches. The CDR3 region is CASSPRTGLNQPQHF. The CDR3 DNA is TGTGCCAGCAGCCCCCGGACAGGGTTGAATCAGCCCCAGCATTTT.